Shown below are 20 T cell receptor beta chains from a single sample sequenced in a study of CD8 T cells in ankylosing spondylitis. Each CDR3 protein gets one entry after TCRdb re-called the 5' RACE reads with MiXCR. The sample contains 250,000 to 400,000 distinct CDR3 sequences, around a tenth of which appear only once. Sequencing was performed on blood, either unsorted or a sorted T cell fraction (not recorded which). These receptor sequences come from a female donor with ankylosing spondylitis or in good health (not recorded which).

This clonotype came up many times. The rearrangement uses TRBV20-1 and TRBJ2-3, with D possibly matching TRBD2 (6 bases). Looked up from germline, CDR1 is DFQATT and CDR2 is SNEGSKA (reference sequence). The germline V and J ends were trimmed by 0 bases and 7 bases, with 14 bases remaining between them. The CDR3 has 14 amino acids. Written as DNA, the CDR3 is TGCAGTGCTAGAGATCCGGGGCGGGAAAATACGCAGTATTTT. As protein: CSARDPGRENTQYF.

This clonotype was detected only a few times. At one boundary the junction diverges from the germline segment, which might be a read error. J is TRBJ2-1 and V is TRBV11-2; 9 positions agree with TRBD2. The CDR3 totals 11 residues. Looked up from germline, CDR1 is SGHAT and CDR2 is FQNNGV. The CDR3 sequence is CASRLGGRVLF. DNA of the CDR3: TGTGCCAGCAGGCTAGGCGGGAGGGTGCTCTTC.

The sample holds one count of this clonotype. V and J are TRBV6-5 and TRBJ2-1, with 7 bases aligning to TRBD1. This CDR3 has 13 residues. The J segment lost 13 bases and the V segment lost 5 bases, leaving 11 bases of the junction unmatched. Germline CDR1 MNHEY, CDR2 SVGAGI. The CDR3 is CASSTRDRVFQFF. CDR3 nucleotides: TGTGCCAGCAGTACTCGAGACAGGGTTTTTCAGTTCTTC.

This clonotype was seen ten or more times. The CDR3 protein is CSSSWGVTEAFF. DNA for the CDR3: TGCAGCTCCTCCTGGGGCGTCACTGAAGCTTTCTTT. The J gene is TRBJ1-1, the V gene TRBV29-1; possibly TRBD1 for D (5 bases). The CDR3 length is 12 residues. Germline CDR1 reads SQVTM; CDR2 reads ANQGSEA. Trimming shortened V by 8 bases and J by 4 bases, and 14 bases separated the two germline ends.

This clonotype showed up many times. The CDR3 DNA sequence: TGCGCCAGCAGGGCAAAGATTGAGGGCCGGGGTACGCAGTATTTT. This gives the protein CASRAKIEGRGTQYF. This chain uses TRBV5-1 with TRBJ2-3, with D maybe TRBD2 (5 bases). The V gene lost 5 bases and the J gene lost 8 bases, with 21 bases spanning the gap. The CDR3 is 15 amino acids. Germline V gene data show CDR1 as SGHRS and CDR2 as YFSETQ.

The genes are TRBV5-1 and TRBJ1-1, with 12 positions matching TRBD1. Germline V gene sequence: CDR1 SGHRS, CDR2 YFSETQ. J lost 7 bases, V lost 4 bases, and 5 bases had no gene match. The CDR3 spans 14 residues. CDR3 loop: CASSTGQGAIEAFF. Here the CDR3 DNA reads TGCGCCAGCAGCACGGGACAGGGGGCAATTGAAGCTTTCTTT.

This clonotype occurred a few times. The chain joins TRBV5-1 to TRBJ2-3, with D possibly being TRBD1 or TRBD2 (6 bases each). The CDR3 length is 13 residues. V gave up 2 bases and J gave up 5 bases, with 9 bases separating them. Per the germline V gene, CDR1 is SGHRS and CDR2 is YFSETQ. In DNA form, the CDR3 reads TGCGCCAGCAGCTTTAGGGGGGAAGATACGCAGTATTTT. Translation: CASSFRGEDTQYF.

This clonotype has at least ten counts. The chain is built from TRBV20-1 and TRBJ2-5; D is possibly TRBD2 (5 bases). This CDR3 is built from 12 residues. Germline V lookup: CDR1 DFQATT, CDR2 SNEGSKA (reference sequence). Trimming shortened V by 6 bases and J by 6 bases, and 14 bases separated the two germline ends. The CDR3 bases are TGCAGTGCGAGGCTAGCTTCAAAGACCCAGTACTTC. The encoded protein is CSARLASKTQYF.

There are many counts of this clonotype. The rearrangement uses TRBV7-2 and TRBJ2-1; possibly TRBD2 for D (6 bases). The V end was cut by 1 base, the J end by 8 bases, with 18 bases between. Germline CDR1 is SGHTA and CDR2 is FQGNSA. The CDR3 covers 16 residues. The DNA for the CDR3 is TGTGCCAGCAGCTTAGAATCCCGGGGGTTCCCGGATGAGCAGTTCTTC. It translates to CASSLESRGFPDEQFF.

This clonotype was observed many times. The chain uses TRBV10-2 and TRBJ1-5; 10 nucleotides align to TRBD1. There are 14 residues in the CDR3. Unmatched junction bases numbered 1, after V lost 6 bases and J lost 2 bases. CDR1 and CDR2 from the germline V gene are WSHSY and SAAADI. The CDR3 reads CASRGQGRNQPQHF. The DNA of the CDR3 is TGCGCCAGCAGGGGACAGGGGCGCAATCAGCCCCAGCATTTT.

J is TRBJ1-1 and V is TRBV20-1; D is ambiguous. The CDR3 spans 15 residues. The germline CDR1 and CDR2 sequences are DFQATT and SNEGSKA (reference sequence). Trimming stripped 8 bases from V and 2 bases from J, with 21 bases between. DNA of the CDR3: TGCAGTACTCTGCGGGCAACGGGAGGTAACACTGAAGCTTTCTTT. Translated: CSTLRATGGNTEAFF.

This clonotype was recorded many times. The V call is TRBV7-8, the J call TRBJ2-3, with D perhaps TRBD2 (5 bases). Looked up from germline, CDR1 is SGHVS and CDR2 is FQNEAQ. This CDR3 has 17 amino acids. V was trimmed by 0 bases and J by 5 bases, leaving 18 bases between them. The CDR3: CASSLALGGVGIDTQYF. CDR3 DNA: TGTGCCAGCAGCTTAGCGTTAGGAGGAGTAGGAATAGATACGCAGTATTTT.

This clonotype was seen at least ten times. The rearrangement links TRBV5-5 to TRBJ2-1, with 12 bases identical to TRBD2. V was clipped by 0 bases and J by 8 bases; unmatched bases: 6. The germline gives CDR1 SGHKS, CDR2 YYEKEE (reference sequence). This CDR3 comprises 16 residues. The CDR3 sequence is CASSLVPSGRVDEQFF. In nucleotides, the CDR3 is TGTGCCAGCAGCTTGGTCCCTAGCGGGAGGGTTGATGAGCAGTTCTTC. The variable domain in full, with the rest retrieved from reference TRBV5-5 and TRBJ2-1, is DAGVTQSPTHLIKTRGQQVTLRCSPISGHKSVSWYQQVLGQGPQFIFQYYEKEERGRGNFPDRFSARQFPNYSSELNVNALLLGDSALYLCASSLVPSGRVDEQFFGPGTRLTVL.

DNA of the CDR3: TGCAGTGCTACCCGACTAGCGGGAGGAGAAAGGGAGACCCAGTACTTC. Its translation is CSATRLAGGERETQYF. The chain joins TRBV20-1 to TRBJ2-5; TRBD2 agrees at 13 bases. Trimming at V came to 4 bases and at J to 5 bases, leaving 10 bases not matched to a gene. This CDR3 comprises 16 residues. Germline V lookup: CDR1 DFQATT, CDR2 SNEGSKA (reference sequence).

The sample holds many counts of this clonotype. The V gene is TRBV12-3 or TRBV12-4, the J gene TRBJ2-7; D remains unclear. There are 12 residues in the CDR3. Trimming stripped 6 bases from V and 1 base from J, with 7 bases between. This chain's CDR3 is CASSDSSYEQYF. The CDR3 nucleotides read TGTGCCAGCAGCGACTCATCCTACGAGCAGTACTTC.

The gene calls are TRBV3-1 and TRBJ2-1, with 13 bases lining up with TRBD2. The junction had 14 bases not matched to a gene; V was cut back by 8 bases and J by 7 bases. CDR1 and CDR2 from the germline V gene are LGHDT and YNNKEL (reference sequence). This CDR3 is 17 amino acids long. The CDR3 protein is CASCPYTTSGRENEQFF. For the CDR3, the DNA is TGTGCCAGCTGCCCTTACACCACTAGCGGGAGGGAGAATGAGCAGTTCTTC.

Ten or more counts support this clonotype. This sequence joins TRBV20-1 and TRBJ1-2, with 8 bases identical to TRBD1. Germline V CDR1 and CDR2: DFQATT, SNEGSKA (reference sequence). Unmatched junction bases numbered 7, after V lost 6 bases and J lost 4 bases. The CDR3 contains 13 residues. CDR3 in DNA: TGCAGTGCACCCGGGACAGGTCTCTATGGCTACACCTTC. As protein: CSAPGTGLYGYTF.

This clonotype was observed many times. J is TRBJ2-3 and V is TRBV20-1; 9 nucleotides match TRBD2. The ends lost 0 bases at V and 5 bases at J; junction bases unmatched: 9. CDR3 length: 16 residues. Germline loops: CDR1 DFQATT, CDR2 SNEGSKA (reference sequence). This CDR3 reads CSARDVAGGPRDTQYF. Written as DNA, the CDR3 is TGCAGTGCTAGAGATGTGGCGGGAGGGCCTAGAGATACGCAGTATTTT.

This clonotype has at least ten counts. This rearrangement joins TRBV7-9 to TRBJ1-2; a possible D gene is TRBD1 (5 bases). The germline V gene has CDR1 SEHNR and CDR2 FQNEAQ (reference sequence). Trimming cost V 5 bases and J 4 bases, with 17 bases left between them. The CDR3 runs to 15 residues. The CDR3 DNA reads as TGTGCCAGCAGCCCGCGAGGGACCGCATCCTATGGCTACACCTTC. Translating gives CASSPRGTASYGYTF.

Notes on this clonotype: Just one base apart from a much larger clone, this may be a read error. This chain links TRBV5-1 with TRBJ2-2; 10 bases fit TRBD1. The germline gives CDR1 SGHRS, CDR2 YFSETQ. CDR3 length: 16 residues. In nucleotides, the CDR3 is TGCGCCAGAAGCTACACCGGGACAGGGGCTTACGGGGAGCTGTTTTTT. It yields the protein CARSYTGTGAYGELFF.